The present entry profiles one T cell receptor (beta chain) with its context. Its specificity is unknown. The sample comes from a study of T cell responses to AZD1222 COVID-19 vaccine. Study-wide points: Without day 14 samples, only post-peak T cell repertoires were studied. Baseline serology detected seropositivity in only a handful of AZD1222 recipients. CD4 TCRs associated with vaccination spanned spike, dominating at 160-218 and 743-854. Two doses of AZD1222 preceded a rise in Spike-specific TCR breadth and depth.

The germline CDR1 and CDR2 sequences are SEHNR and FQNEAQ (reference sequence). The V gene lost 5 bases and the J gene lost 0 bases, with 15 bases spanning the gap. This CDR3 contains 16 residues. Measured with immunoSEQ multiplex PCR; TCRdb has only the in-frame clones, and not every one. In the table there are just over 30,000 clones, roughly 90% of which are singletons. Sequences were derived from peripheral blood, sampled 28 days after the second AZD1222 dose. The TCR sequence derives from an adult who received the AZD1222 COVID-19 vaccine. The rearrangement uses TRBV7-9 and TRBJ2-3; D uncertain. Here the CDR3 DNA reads TGTGCCAGCAGCACTCAGGCGCCCACTAGCACAGATACGCAGTATTTT. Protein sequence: CASSTQAPTSTDTQYF.